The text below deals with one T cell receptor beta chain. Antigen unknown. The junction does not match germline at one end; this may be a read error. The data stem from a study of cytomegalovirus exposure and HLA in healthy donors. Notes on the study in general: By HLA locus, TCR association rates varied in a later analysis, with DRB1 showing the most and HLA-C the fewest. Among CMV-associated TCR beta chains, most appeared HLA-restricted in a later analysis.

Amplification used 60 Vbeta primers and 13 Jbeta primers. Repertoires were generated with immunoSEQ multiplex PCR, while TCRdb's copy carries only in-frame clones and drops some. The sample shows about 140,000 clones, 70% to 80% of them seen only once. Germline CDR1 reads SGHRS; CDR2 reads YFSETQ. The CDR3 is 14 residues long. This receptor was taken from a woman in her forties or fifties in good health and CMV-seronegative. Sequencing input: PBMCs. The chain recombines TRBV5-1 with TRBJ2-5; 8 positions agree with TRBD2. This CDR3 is CASSLAGGVETQYF. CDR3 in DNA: TGTGCCAGCAGCTTGGCCGGGGGGGTAGAGACCCAGTACTTC.